The clone carrying this TCR beta chain was seen ten or more times. Antigen: not known. This sample was included in a study of T cells in Graves' hyperthyroidism and ophthalmopathy. CDR3 length equals 13 residues. V gave up 10 bases and J gave up 6 bases; unmatched junction bases: 7. Amplified regions were TCR beta CDR3 sequences from RNA transcripts. HTBI primers drove first-round RT-PCR of the TCR CDR3. TCRdb re-analysed the multiplex PCR reads in MiXCR, keeping a single row per CDR3 protein. The repertoire holds a few hundred thousand distinct CDR3 sequences, with about a sixth as singletons. Any patient presenting with uncontrolled infection, other autoimmune disease, pregnancy or lactation was left out. Diagnoses were established using clinical symptoms, serum thyroxine and TRAb, thyroid ultrasound and orbital computed tomography. The authors took PBMCs from roughly 9.7 ml fresh peripheral blood.

General study points: Among thyroid clonotypes expanded above 0.001, most also appeared in blood.

Sample: blood. The rearrangement links TRBV12-3 or TRBV12-4 to TRBJ2-2; 8 bases are a match to TRBD1. This clonotype was obtained from a woman aged 40-49 years with Graves' ophthalmopathy. CDR3 in DNA: TGTGCCACCCGGACAGGGCCTTCCGGGGAGCTGTTTTTT. Amino acid sequence: CATRTGPSGELFF.